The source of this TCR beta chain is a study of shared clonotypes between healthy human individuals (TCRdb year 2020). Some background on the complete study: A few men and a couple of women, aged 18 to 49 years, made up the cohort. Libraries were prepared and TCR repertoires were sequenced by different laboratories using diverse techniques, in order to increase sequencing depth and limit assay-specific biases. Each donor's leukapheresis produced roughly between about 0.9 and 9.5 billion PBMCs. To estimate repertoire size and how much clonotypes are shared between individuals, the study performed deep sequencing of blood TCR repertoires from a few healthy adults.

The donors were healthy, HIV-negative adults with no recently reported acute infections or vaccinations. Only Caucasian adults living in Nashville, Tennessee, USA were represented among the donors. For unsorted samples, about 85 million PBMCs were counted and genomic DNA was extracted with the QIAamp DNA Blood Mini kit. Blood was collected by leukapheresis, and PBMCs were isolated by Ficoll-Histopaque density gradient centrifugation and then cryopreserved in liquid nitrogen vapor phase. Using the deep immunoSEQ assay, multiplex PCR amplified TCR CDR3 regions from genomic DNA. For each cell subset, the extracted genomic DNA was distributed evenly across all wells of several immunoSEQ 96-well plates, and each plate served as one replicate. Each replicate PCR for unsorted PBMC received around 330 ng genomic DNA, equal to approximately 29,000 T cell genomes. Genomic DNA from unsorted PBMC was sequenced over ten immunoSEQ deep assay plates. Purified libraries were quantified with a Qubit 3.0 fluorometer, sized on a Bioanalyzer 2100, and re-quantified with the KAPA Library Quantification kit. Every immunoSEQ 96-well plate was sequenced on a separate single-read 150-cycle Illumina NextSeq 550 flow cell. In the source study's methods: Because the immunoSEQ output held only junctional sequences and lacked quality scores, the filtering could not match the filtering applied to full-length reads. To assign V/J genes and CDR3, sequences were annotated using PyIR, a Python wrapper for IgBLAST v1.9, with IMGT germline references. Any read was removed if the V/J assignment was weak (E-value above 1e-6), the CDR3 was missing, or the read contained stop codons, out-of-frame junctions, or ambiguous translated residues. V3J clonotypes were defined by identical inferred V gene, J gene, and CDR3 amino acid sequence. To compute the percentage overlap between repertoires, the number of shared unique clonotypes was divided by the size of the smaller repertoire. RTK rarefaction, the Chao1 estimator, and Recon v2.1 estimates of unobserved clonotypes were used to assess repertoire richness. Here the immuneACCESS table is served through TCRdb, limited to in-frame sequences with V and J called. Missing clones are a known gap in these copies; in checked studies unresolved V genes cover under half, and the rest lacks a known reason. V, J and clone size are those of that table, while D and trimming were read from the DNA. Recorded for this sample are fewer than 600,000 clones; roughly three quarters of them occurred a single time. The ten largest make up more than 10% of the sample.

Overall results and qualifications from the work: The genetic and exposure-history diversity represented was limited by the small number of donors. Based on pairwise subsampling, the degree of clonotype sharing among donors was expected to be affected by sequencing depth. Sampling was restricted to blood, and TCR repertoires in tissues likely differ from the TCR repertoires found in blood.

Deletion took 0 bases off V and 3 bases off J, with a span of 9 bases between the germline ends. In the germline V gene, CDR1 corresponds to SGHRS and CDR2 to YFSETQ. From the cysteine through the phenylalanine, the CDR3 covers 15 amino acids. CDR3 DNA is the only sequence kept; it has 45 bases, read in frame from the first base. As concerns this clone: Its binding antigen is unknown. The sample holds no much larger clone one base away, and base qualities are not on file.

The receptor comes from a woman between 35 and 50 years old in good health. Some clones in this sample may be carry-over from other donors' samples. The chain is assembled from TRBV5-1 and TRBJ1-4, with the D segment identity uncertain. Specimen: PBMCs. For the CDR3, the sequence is CASSLVGSANEKLFF. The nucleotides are TGCGCCAGCAGCTTGGTTGGGTCGGCTAATGAAAAACTGTTTTTT.